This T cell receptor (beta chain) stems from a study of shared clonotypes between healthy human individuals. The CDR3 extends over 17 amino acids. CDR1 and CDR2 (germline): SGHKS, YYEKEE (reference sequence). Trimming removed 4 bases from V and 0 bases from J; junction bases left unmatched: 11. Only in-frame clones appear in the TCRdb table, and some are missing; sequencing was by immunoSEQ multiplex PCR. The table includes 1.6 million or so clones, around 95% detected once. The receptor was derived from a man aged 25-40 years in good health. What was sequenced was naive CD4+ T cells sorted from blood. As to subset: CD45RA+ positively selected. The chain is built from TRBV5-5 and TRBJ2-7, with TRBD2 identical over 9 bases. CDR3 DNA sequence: TGTGCCAGCAGCCTCTGGGGTAGCGGGAGTAGCTCCTACGAGCAGTACTTC. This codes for CASSLWGSGSSSYEQYF.